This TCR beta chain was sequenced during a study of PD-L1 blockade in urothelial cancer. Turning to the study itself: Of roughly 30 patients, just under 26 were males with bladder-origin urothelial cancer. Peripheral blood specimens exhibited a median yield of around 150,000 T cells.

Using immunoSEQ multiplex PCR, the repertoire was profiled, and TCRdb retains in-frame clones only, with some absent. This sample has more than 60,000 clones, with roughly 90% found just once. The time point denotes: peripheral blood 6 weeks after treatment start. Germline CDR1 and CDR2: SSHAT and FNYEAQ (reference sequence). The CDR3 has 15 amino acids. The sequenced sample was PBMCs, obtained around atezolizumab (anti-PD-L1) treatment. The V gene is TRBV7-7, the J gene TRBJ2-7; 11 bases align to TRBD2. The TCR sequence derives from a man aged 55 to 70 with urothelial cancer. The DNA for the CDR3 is TGTGCTAGCCTGGTAGGACTAGCGGGTGCCTACGAGCAGTACTTC. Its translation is CASLVGLAGAYEQYF.